The source of this TCR beta chain is a study of shared clonotypes between healthy human individuals. At the level of the study: Three plates were used per donor for CD4 naive, three for CD4 memory, two for CD8 naive and one for CD8 memory. Study conclusions and caveats: Rarefaction indicated that sorted-subset sequencing remained incomplete although depth was large.

The germline gives CDR1 MNHEY, CDR2 SMNVEV (reference sequence). CDR3 length: 17 residues. The repertoire was sequenced with immunoSEQ multiplex PCR; TCRdb's copy has only in-frame clones and lacks some. In the table there are under 850,000 clones, over 60% of which are singletons. Concerning this clone itself: What it recognizes is unknown. A junction end diverges from the germline sequence, so it may reflect a read error.

Sequenced: memory CD4+ T cells sorted from blood. Specified subset: CD45RA-negative fraction. The chain recombines TRBV27 with TRBJ2-6; 10 bases are shared with TRBD1. This TCR was sampled from a woman aged 25 to 39 in good health. CDR3: CASSSGTGATGTNVLTF. The DNA of the CDR3 is TGTGCCAGCAGTTCCGGGACAGGGGCCACTGGGACCAACGTCCTGACTTTC.